This T cell receptor (beta chain) stems from a study of OX40 agonist ivuxolimab in advanced cancers. Regarding the research as a whole: Ivuxolimab was an agonistic, fully human IgG2 monoclonal antibody directed against OX40 (CD134), a costimulatory receptor. The paper covers the monotherapy dose-escalation part of the phase I ivuxolimab trial, which included N ≈ 50 patients. Intravenous ivuxolimab was administered to patients every 2 weeks at six dose levels: 0.01, 0.1, 0.3, 1.5, 3 and 10 mg/kg. Patients were allowed to have had prior anti-PD-1, anti-PD-L1 or anti-CTLA-4 therapy, and around 40% of the dose-escalation patients had previously received checkpoint inhibitors. Among the roughly 52 dose-escalation patients, some 19 had hepatocellular carcinoma, 15 melanoma, 9 renal cell carcinoma and 9 head and neck cancer. In the dose-escalation cohort, approximately 82% of patients were male, and the mean age was approximately 60 years, with a range of 23 to 79. Peripheral TCRbeta sequencing was intended to test whether TCR sequence diversity was altered and clonal T-cell expansion was caused by ivuxolimab. Partial responses occurred in three dose-escalation patients, of whom one had hepatocellular carcinoma and two had cutaneous melanoma. Findings and caveats that apply to the study as a whole: After ivuxolimab, more expanded clones were found on average in CD8+ T cells than in CD4+ T cells. The antigen specificity of the peripheral T cells that underwent clonal expansion was not determined. Low levels of normalized T-cell clonal expansion were also shown by some nonresponding patients. In the 0.1-3.0 mg/kg groups, partial responders had among the lowest normalized peripheral clonal expansion, particularly in CD8+ T cells. At doses of 0.1 to 3.0 mg/kg, clonal expansion of both CD4+ and CD8+ T cells in blood was seen between baseline and week 6.

Trimming removed 4 bases from V and 7 bases from J, leaving 8 bases between the germline ends. From its cysteine to its phenylalanine, the CDR3 spans 12 amino acids. Of the read, only the CDR3 DNA is kept; its 36 bases are in frame from base 1. In the germline V gene, CDR1 corresponds to MNHNS and CDR2 to SASEGT. Note on this clone: What this receptor recognizes is not known. No base-level quality is on record; no much larger clone is a single base apart.

Patients with a history of autoimmune disease or receiving systemic immunosuppression were excluded from the trial. Peripheral blood for TCR sequencing was collected from all dose cohorts at baseline, on cycle 4 day 1, and on cycle 7 day 1. Samples were obtained from an open-label, multicenter, first-in-human phase I dose-escalation trial of ivuxolimab. The trial enrolled adults with locally advanced or metastatic head and neck squamous cell, hepatocellular, melanoma or renal cell carcinoma. Before TCR sequencing, CD4+ T cells and CD8+ T cells from peripheral blood were sorted into separate populations. To sequence the TCRbeta CDR3 region, genomic DNA was isolated from the sorted cells. The immunoSEQ Assay was used to sequence the TCRbeta CDR3 regions. TCRdb obtained this table from immuneACCESS and retained in-frame rearrangements with V and J assigned. These tables miss some clones; where compared with another copy, unresolved V genes account for less than half of the shortfall, and the remainder is unexplained. Here the sample has 55,000 to 70,000 clones; about 93% occur a single time. The ten largest account for 6% to 8.5% of the sample.

The TCR sequence derives from an adult with an advanced solid tumor such as melanoma, head and neck, liver or kidney cancer. This chain joins TRBV6-1 to TRBJ2-1; 6 matching bases give a weak D call of TRBD2. The sequences come from CD4+ or CD8+ T cells sorted from blood, collected in a trial of the OX40 agonist ivuxolimab. The CDR3 reads CASSVRGNEQFF. The DNA sequence is as follows: TGTGCCAGCAGTGTCCGGGGGAATGAGCAGTTCTTC.